This record concerns one TCR beta chain sequence. The antigen remains undetermined. This entry belongs to a study of blood T cells in healthy people across ages. Study-wide findings and caveats: The study lacked donor CMV status, which possibly confounded expanded clonotype changes.

Each donor gave 9 to 10 milliliters of peripheral blood. The germline CDR1 and CDR2 sequences are MRHNA and SNTAGT. The CDR3 length is 15 residues. Trimming cost V 5 bases and J 3 bases; bases outside gene matches: 4. A second PCR, run for roughly 7 to 12 cycles, used a sample-barcoded 5' primer plus a J-beta primer mix. TCRdb reprocessed the 5' RACE reads with MiXCR, giving one entry per CDR3 protein. The table lists 980,000 or so distinct CDR3 sequences, roughly 43% of them singletons. The chain uses TRBV6-4 and TRBJ2-3; TRBD1 agrees at 11 bases. Sample: blood. The TCR comes from a young man in good health. The CDR3 DNA is TGTGCCAGCAGTAAGGGACAGGGGGGGACAGATACGCAGTATTTT. Protein product: CASSKGQGGTDTQYF.